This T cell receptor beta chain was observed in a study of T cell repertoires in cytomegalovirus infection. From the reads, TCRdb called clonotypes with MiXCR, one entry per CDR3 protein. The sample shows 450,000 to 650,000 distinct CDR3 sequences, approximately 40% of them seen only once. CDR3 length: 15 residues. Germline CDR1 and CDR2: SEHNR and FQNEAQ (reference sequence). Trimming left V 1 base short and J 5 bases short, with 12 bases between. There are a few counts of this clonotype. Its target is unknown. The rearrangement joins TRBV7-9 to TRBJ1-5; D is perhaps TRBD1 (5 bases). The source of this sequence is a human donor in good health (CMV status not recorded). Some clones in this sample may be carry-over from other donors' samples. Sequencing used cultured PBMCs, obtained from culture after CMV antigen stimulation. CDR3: CASSLGWAGDQPQHF. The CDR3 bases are TGTGCCAGCAGCTTAGGGTGGGCGGGGGATCAGCCCCAGCATTTT.